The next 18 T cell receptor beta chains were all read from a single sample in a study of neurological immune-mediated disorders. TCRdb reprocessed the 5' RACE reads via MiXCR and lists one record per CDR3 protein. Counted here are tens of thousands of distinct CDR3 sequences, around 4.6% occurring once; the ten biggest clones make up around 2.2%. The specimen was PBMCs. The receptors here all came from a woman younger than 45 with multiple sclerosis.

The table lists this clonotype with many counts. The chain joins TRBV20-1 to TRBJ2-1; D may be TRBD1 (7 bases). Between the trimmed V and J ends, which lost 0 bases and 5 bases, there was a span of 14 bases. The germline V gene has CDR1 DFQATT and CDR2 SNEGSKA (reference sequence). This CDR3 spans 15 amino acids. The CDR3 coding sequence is TGCAGTGCTAGAGATTCACCCAGGGGGGACAATGAGCAGTTCTTC. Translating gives CSARDSPRGDNEQFF.

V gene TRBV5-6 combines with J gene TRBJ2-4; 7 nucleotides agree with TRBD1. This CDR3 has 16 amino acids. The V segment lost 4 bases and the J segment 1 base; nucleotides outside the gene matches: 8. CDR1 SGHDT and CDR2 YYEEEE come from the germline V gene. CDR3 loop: CASSLGPDRAKNIQYF. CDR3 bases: TGTGCCAGCAGCCTGGGCCCGGACAGGGCCAAAAACATTCAGTACTTC.

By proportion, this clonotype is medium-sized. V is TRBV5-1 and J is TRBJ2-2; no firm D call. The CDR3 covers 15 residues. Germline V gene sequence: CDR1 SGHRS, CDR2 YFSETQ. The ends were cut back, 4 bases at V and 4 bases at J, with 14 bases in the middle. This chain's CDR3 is CASSLGPGGTGELFF. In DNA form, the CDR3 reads TGCGCCAGCAGCCTTGGACCTGGTGGCACCGGGGAGCTGTTTTTT.

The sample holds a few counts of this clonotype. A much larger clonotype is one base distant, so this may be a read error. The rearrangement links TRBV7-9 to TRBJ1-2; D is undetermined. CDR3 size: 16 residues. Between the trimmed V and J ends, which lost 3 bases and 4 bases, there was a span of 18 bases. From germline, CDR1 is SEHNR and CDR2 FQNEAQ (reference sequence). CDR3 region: CASSFEGREGSYGYTF. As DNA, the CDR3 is TGTGCCAGCAGCTTTGAAGGGAGGGAGGGCAGCTATGGCTACACCTTC.

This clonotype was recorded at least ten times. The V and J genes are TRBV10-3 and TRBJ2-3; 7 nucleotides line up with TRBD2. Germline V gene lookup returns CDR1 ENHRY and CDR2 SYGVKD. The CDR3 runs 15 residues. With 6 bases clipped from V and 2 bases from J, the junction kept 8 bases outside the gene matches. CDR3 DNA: TGTGCCATCAGACCCGGGACTACCGTCACAGATACGCAGTATTTT. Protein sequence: CAIRPGTTVTDTQYF.

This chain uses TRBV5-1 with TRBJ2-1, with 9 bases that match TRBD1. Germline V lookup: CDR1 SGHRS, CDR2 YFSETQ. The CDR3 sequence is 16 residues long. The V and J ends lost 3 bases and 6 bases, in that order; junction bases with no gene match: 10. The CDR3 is CASSSFGTGRFNEQFF. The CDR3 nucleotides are TGCGCCAGCAGCTCTTTTGGGACAGGGCGGTTCAATGAGCAGTTCTTC.

The CDR3 nucleotides read TGTGCCAGCAGCCAACTGGGGGGGACTAGCGGGAGTCATGAGCAGTTCTTC. This gives the protein CASSQLGGTSGSHEQFF. The V and J genes are TRBV3-1 and TRBJ2-1; 14 bases line up with TRBD2. The V segment lost 2 bases and the J segment 8 bases; nucleotides outside the gene matches: 8. The CDR3 extends over 17 amino acids. Germline V gives CDR1 LGHDT, CDR2 YNNKEL (reference sequence).

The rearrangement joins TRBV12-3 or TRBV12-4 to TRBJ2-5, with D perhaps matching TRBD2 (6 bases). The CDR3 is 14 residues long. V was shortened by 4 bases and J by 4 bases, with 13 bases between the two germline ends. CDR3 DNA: TGTGCCAGCAGTTCGGGTTTCGGGGGAGAGACCCAGTACTTC. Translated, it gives CASSSGFGGETQYF.

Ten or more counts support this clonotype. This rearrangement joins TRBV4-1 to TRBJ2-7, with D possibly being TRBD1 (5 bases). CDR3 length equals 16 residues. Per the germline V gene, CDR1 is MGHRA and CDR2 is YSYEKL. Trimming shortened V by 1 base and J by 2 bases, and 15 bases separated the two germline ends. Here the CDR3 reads CASSQGPGNSPYEQYF. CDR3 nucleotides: TGCGCCAGCAGCCAAGGGCCAGGGAACTCCCCCTACGAGCAGTACTTC.

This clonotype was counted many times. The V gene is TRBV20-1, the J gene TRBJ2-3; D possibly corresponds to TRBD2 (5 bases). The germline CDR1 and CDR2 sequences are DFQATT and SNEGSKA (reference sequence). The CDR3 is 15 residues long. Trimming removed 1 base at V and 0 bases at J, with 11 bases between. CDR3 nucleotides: TGCAGTGCTAGAGTTTTTGGCGGGAGCACAGATACGCAGTATTTT. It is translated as CSARVFGGSTDTQYF.

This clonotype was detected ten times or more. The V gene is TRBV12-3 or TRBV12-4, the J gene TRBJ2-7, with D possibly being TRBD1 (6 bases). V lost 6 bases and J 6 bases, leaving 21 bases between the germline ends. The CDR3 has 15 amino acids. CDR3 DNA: TGTGCCAGCAGCCCTAAGGACGCAGGGGCACCCGAGCAGTACGTC. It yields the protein CASSPKDAGAPEQYV.

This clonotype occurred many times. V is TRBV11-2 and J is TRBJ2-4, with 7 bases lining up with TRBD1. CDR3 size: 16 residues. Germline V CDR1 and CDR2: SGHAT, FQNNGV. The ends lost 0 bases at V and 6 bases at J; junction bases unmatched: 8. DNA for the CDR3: TGTGCCAGCAGCTTAGATCTAAGGGGGCCCAGAAACATTCAGTACTTC. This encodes CASSLDLRGPRNIQYF.

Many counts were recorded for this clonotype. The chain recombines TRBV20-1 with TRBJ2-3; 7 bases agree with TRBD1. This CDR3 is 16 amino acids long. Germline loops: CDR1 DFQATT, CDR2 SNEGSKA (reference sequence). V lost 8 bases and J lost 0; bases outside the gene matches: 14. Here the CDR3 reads CSSMRKGAASTDTQYF. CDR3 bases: TGCAGTTCCATGCGGAAGGGGGCCGCTAGCACAGATACGCAGTATTTT.

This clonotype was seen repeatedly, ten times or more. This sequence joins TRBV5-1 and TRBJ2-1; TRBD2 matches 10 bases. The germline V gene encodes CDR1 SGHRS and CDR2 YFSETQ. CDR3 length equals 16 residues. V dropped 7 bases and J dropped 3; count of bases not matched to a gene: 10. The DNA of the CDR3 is TGCGCCAGCTCTAGGCTAGCGGGAGAGCACTACAATGAGCAGTTCTTC. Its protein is CASSRLAGEHYNEQFF.

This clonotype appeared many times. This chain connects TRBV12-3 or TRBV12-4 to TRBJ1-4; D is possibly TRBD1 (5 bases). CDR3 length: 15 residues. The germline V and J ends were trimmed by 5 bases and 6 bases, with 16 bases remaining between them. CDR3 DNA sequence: TGTGCCAGCAGTCCCCATAGGGGCGGAGATGAAAAACTGTTTTTT. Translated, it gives CASSPHRGGDEKLFF.

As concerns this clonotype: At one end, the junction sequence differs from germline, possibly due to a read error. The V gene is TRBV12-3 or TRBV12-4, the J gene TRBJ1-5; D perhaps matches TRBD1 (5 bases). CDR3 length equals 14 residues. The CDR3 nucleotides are TGTGCCAGCAGTTTTGGGGGGGAAGGCAAGACCCAGAATTTT. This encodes CASSFGGEGKTQNF.

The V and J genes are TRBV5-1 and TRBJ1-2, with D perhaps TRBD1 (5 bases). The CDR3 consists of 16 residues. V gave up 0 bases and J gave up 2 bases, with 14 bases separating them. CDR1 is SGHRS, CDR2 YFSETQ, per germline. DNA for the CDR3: TGCGCCAGCAGCTTGGTCCCGGGAAAGGGGAACTATGGCTACACCTTC. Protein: CASSLVPGKGNYGYTF.

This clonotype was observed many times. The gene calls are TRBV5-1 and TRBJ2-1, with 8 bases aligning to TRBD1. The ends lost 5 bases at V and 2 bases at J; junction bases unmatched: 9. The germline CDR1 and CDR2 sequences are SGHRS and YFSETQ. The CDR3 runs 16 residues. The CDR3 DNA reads TGCGCCAGCAGACGACCCGGGACAGGCACCTACAATGAGCAGTTCTTC. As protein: CASRRPGTGTYNEQFF.